This T cell receptor (beta chain) derives from a study of blood T cell repertoires in COVID-19. Authors' methods: The authors estimated nucleated cell counts from reference gene primer amplification. Sequencing used immunoSEQ multiplex PCR; TCRdb keeps in-frame clones, though not all of them. D and trimming come from the DNA, and the V and J calls and clone size come from that table. This sample carries 50,000 to 65,000 clones, approximately 85% of them seen once, and the ten largest clones take roughly 15%. The V gene lost 6 bases and the J gene lost 5 bases, with 16 bases spanning the gap. CDR3 length equals 14 residues. CDR1 is SGHDN, CDR2 FVKESK, per germline.

The clonotype was recovered from a human donor in a cohort sampled during active COVID-19. Material: peripheral blood. This chain joins TRBV14 and TRBJ2-5, with D possibly TRBD1 on 7 matching bases. CDR3 protein: CASSLRRGRETQYF. The CDR3 DNA reads TGTGCCAGCAGTCTCCGGAGGGGGCGGGAGACCCAGTACTTC.